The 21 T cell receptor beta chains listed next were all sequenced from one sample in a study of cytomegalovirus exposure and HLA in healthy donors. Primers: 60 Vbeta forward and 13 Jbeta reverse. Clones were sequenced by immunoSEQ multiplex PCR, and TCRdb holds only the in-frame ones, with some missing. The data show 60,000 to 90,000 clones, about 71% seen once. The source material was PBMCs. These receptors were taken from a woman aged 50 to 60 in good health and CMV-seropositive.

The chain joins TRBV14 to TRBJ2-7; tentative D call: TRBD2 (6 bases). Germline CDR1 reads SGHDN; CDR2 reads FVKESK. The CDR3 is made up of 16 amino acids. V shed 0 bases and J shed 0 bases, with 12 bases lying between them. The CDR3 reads CASSQDLAATSYEQYF. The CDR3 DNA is TGTGCCAGCAGCCAAGACTTAGCGGCAACCTCCTACGAGCAGTACTTC.

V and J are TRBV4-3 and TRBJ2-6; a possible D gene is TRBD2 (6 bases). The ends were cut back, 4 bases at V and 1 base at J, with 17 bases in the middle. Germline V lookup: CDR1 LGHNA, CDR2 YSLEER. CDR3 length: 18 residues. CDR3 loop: CASSPKPPGGSGANVLTF. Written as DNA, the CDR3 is TGCGCCAGCAGCCCAAAGCCCCCAGGAGGGTCTGGGGCCAACGTCCTGACTTTC.

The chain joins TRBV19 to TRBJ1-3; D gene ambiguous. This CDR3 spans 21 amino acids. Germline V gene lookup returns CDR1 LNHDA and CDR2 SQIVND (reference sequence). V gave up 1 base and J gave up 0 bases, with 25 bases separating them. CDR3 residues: CASSIAVWAATTHNSGNTIYF. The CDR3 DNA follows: TGTGCCAGTAGTATAGCTGTATGGGCTGCAACGACCCATAACTCTGGAAACACCATATATTTT.

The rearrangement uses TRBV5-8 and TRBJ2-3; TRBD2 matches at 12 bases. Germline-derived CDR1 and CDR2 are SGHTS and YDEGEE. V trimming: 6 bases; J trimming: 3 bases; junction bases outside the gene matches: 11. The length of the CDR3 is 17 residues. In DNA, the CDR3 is TGTGCCAGCACCTCCCTCCCGACTAGCGGGGGTACAGATACGCAGTATTTT. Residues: CASTSLPTSGGTDTQYF.

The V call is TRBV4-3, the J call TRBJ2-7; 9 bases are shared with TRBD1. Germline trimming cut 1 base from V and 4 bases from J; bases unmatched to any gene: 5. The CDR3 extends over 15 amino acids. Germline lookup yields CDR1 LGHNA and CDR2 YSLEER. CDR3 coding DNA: TGCGCCAGCAGCCAAGGGACAGGGGATGGGTACGAGCAGTACTTC. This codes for CASSQGTGDGYEQYF.

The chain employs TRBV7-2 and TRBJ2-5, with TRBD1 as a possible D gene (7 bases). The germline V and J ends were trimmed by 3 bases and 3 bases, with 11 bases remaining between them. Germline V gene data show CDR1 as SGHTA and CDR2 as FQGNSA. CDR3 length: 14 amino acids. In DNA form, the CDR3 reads TGTGCCAGCAGCTTCCAGGGGGAGGAAGAGACCCAGTACTTC. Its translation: CASSFQGEEETQYF.

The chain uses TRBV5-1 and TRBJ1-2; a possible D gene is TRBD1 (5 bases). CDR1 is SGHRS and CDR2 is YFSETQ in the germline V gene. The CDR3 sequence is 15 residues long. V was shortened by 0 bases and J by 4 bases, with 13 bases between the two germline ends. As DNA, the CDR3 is TGCGCCAGCAGCTTGGGACAGAACTCCCCCTATGGCTACACCTTC. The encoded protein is CASSLGQNSPYGYTF.

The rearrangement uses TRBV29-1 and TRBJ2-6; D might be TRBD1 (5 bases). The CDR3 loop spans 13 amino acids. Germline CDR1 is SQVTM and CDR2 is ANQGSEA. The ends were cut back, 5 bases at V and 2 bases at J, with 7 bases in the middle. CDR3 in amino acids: CSVWGPGANVLTF. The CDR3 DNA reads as TGCAGCGTTTGGGGCCCTGGGGCCAACGTCCTGACTTTC.

This chain's CDR3 is CASSSGTMAGANVLTF. The DNA of the CDR3 is TGCGCCAGCAGCTCAGGGACAATGGCTGGGGCCAACGTCCTGACTTTC. The V call is TRBV5-1, the J call TRBJ2-6; possible D gene TRBD1, 6 bases. Deletions cut 3 bases from V and 2 bases from J, with 12 bases between. The CDR3 is 16 residues long. Germline CDR1 reads SGHRS; CDR2 reads YFSETQ.

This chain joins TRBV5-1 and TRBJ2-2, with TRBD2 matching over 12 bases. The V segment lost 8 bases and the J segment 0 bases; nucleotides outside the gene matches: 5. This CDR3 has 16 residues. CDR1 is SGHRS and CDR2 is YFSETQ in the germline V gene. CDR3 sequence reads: CASLWTSGANTGELFF. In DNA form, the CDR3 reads TGCGCCAGTCTCTGGACTAGCGGGGCGAACACCGGGGAGCTGTTTTTT.

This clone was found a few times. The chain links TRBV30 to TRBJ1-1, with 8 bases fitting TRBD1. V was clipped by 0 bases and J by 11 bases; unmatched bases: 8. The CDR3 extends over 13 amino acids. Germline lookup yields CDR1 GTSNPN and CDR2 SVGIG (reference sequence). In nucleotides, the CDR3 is TGTGCCTGGAGTGTATCCAGGGGGCGCCTGGCTTTCTTT. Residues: CAWSVSRGRLAFF.

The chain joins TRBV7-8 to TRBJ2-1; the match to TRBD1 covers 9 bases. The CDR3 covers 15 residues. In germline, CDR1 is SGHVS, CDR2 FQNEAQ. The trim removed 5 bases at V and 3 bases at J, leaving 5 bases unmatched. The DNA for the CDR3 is TGTGCCAGCAGCAGACAGGGGGTGGTCTACAATGAGCAGTTCTTC. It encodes CASSRQGVVYNEQFF. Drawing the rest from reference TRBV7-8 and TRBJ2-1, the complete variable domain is GAGVSQSPRYKVAKRGQDVALRCDPISGHVSLFWYQQALGQGPEFLTYFQNEAQLDKSGLPSDRFFAERPEGSVSTLKIQRTQQEDSAVYLCASSRQGVVYNEQFFGPGTRLTVL.

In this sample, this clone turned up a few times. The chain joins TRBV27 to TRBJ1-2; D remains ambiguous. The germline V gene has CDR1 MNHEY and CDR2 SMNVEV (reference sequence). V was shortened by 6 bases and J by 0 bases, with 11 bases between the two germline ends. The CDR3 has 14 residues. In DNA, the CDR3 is TGTGCCAGCAGCGACACTGCTTCTAACTATGGCTACACCTTC. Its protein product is CASSDTASNYGYTF.

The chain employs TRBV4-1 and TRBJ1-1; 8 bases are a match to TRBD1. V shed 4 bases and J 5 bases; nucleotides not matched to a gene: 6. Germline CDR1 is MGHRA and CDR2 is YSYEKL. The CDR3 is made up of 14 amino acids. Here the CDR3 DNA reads TGCGCCAGCAGCCGCGGACAGGGTAGTACTGAAGCTTTCTTT. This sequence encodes CASSRGQGSTEAFF.

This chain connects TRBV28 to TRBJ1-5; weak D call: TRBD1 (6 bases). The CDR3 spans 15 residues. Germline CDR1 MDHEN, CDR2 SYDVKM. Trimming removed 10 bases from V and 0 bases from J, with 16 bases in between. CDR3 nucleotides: TGTGCCACTCGGATGACAGGACTTAGCAATCAGCCCCAGCATTTT. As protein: CATRMTGLSNQPQHF.

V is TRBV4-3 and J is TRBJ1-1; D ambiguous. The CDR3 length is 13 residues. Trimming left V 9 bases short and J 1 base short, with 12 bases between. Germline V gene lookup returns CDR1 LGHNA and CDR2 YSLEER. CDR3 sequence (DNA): TGCGCCAGTCGATTCGGTGGGAACACTGAAGCTTTCTTT. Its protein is CASRFGGNTEAFF.

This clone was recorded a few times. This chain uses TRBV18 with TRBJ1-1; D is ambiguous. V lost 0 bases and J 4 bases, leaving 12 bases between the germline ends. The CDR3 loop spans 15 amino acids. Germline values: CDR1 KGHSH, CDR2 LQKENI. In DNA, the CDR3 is TGTGCCAGCTCACCACCCTCAGGCCAGGCCACTGAAGCTTTCTTT. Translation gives CASSPPSGQATEAFF.

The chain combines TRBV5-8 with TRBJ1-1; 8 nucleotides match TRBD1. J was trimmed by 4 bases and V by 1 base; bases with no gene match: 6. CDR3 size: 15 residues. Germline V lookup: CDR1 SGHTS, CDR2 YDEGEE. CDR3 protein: CASSLHTGGGTEAFF. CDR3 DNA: TGTGCCAGCAGCTTGCACACAGGGGGTGGCACTGAAGCTTTCTTT. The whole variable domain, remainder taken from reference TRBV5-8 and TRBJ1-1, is EAGVTQSPTHLIKTRGQQATLRCSPISGHTSVYWYQQALGLGLQFLLWYDEGEERNRGNFPPRFSGRQFPNYSSELNVNALELEDSALYLCASSLHTGGGTEAFFGQGTRLTVV.

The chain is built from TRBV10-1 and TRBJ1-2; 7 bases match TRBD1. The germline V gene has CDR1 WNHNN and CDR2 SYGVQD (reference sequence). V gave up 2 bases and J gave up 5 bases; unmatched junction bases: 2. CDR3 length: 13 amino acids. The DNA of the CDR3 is TGCGCCAGCAGTGAGGGACAGGAATATGGCTACACCTTC. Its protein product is CASSEGQEYGYTF.

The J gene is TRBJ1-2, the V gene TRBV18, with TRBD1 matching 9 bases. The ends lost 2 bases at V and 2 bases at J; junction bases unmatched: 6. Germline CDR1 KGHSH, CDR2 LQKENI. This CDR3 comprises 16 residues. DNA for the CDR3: TGTGCCAGCTCACCAGTACGGGACAGGGCAAACTATGGCTACACCTTC. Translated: CASSPVRDRANYGYTF.

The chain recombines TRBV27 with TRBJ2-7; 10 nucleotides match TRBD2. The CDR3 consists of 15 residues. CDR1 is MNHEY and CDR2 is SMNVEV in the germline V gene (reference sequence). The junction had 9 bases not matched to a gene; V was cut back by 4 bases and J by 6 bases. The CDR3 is CASSSPGAGGPEQYF. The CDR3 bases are TGTGCCAGCAGTTCCCCTGGAGCGGGAGGGCCCGAGCAGTACTTC.